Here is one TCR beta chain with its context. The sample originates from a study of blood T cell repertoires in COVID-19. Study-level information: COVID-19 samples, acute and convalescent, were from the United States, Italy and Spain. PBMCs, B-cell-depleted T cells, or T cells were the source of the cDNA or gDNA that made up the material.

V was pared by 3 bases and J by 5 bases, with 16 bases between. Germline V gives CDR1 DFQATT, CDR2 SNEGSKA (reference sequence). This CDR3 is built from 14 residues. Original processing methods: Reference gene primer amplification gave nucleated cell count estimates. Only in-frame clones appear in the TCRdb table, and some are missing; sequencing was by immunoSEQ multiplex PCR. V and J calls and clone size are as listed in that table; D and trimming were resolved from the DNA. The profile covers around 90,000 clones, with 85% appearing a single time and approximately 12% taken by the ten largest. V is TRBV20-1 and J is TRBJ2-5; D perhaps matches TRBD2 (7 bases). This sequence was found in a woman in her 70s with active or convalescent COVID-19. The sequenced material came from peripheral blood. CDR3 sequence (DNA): TGCAGTGCTAGTAGGGGGGGGCTTGGGGAGACCCAGTACTTC. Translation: CSASRGGLGETQYF.